Presented here are 26 T cell receptor beta chains from one specimen sequenced in a study of cytomegalovirus exposure and HLA in healthy donors. PCR primers comprised 60 Vbeta and 13 Jbeta primers. Some clones are missing from TCRdb's copy, which holds only in-frame ones; the method was immunoSEQ multiplex PCR. This repertoire comprises 45,000 to 50,000 clones; its ten largest clones make up about a sixth. What was sequenced was PBMCs. The source is a male donor in good health and CMV-seronegative.

The genes are TRBV14 and TRBJ2-2; possibly TRBD1 for D (5 bases). CDR1 is SGHDN and CDR2 is FVKESK in the germline V gene. V was shortened by 3 bases and J by 2 bases, with 7 bases between the two germline ends. The CDR3 has 14 amino acids. Here the CDR3 reads CASSQQGNTGELFF. The CDR3 DNA follows: TGTGCCAGCAGCCAGCAGGGTAACACCGGGGAGCTGTTTTTT.

This chain uses TRBV9 with TRBJ2-5; D possibly corresponds to TRBD2 (6 bases). Trimming pared 0 bases from V and 5 bases from J, leaving 11 bases between. The CDR3 totals 14 residues. CDR1 is SGDLS and CDR2 is YYNGEE in the germline V gene. CDR3 residues: CASSVGTSYETQYF. For the CDR3, the DNA is TGTGCCAGCAGCGTAGGAACTAGCTATGAGACCCAGTACTTC. Filled out from reference TRBV9 and TRBJ2-5, the complete variable domain reads DSGVTQTPKHLITATGQRVTLRCSPRSGDLSVYWYQQSLDQGLQFLIQYYNGEERAKGNILERFSAQQFPDLHSELNLSSLELGDSALYFCASSVGTSYETQYFGPGTRLLVL.

The chain uses TRBV7-9 and TRBJ1-2; the D is unclear. CDR3 size: 14 residues. Germline V gene lookup returns CDR1 SEHNR and CDR2 FQNEAQ (reference sequence). V lost 7 bases and J 5 bases, leaving 17 bases between the germline ends. DNA for the CDR3: TGTGCCAGCAATCCTACGGGAGGGAGTTATGGCTACACCTTC. Its translation is CASNPTGGSYGYTF.

The chain employs TRBV5-5 and TRBJ1-5, with D maybe TRBD1 (6 bases). The germline V and J ends were trimmed by 3 bases and 0 bases, with 13 bases remaining between them. CDR1 is SGHKS, CDR2 YYEKEE, per germline (reference sequence). The CDR3 extends over 16 amino acids. The CDR3, as DNA: TGTGCCAGCAGCTCTACAGGGCCCACTAGCAATCAGCCCCAGCATTTT. Its protein is CASSSTGPTSNQPQHF.

This chain connects TRBV6-1 to TRBJ2-1; tentatively, D is TRBD2 (6 bases). V lost 9 bases and J lost 1, with 10 bases in between. The CDR3 length is 13 residues. The germline CDR1 and CDR2 sequences are MNHNS and SASEGT. CDR3 amino acids: CASSRESYNEQFF. In DNA form, the CDR3 reads TGTGCCAGTTCCCGGGAGTCCTACAATGAGCAGTTCTTC.

V is TRBV4-3 and J is TRBJ1-1; 10 bases fit TRBD1. The CDR3 extends over 16 amino acids. V lost 0 bases and J lost 7; bases outside the gene matches: 8. CDR1 is LGHNA and CDR2 is YSLEER in the germline V gene. CDR3 region: CASSQDLSGQGFEAFF. Written as DNA, the CDR3 is TGCGCCAGCAGCCAAGACCTTTCGGGACAGGGGTTTGAAGCTTTCTTT.

This rearrangement joins TRBV6-1 to TRBJ2-7; 10 bases fit TRBD1. Germline-derived CDR1 and CDR2 are MNHNS and SASEGT. This CDR3 is 15 amino acids long. V lost 7 bases to trimming and J lost 2 bases; unmatched junction nucleotides: 8. The CDR3 DNA follows: TGTGCCAGCACCCAGGACAGGGGGGAGGCCTACGAGCAGTACTTC. It is translated as CASTQDRGEAYEQYF.

This chain links TRBV27 with TRBJ2-7; D is possibly TRBD1 (5 bases). The germline V gene has CDR1 MNHEY and CDR2 SMNVEV (reference sequence). The V and J ends lost 5 bases and 0 bases respectively, with 11 bases between them. CDR3 length: 14 residues. The CDR3 DNA sequence: TGTGCCAGCAGTACACAGGTCAGCTCCTACGAGCAGTACTTC. It is translated as CASSTQVSSYEQYF.

The chain has TRBV4-3 and TRBJ1-1; 9 nucleotides agree with TRBD1. Germline trimming cut 3 bases from V and 2 bases from J; bases unmatched to any gene: 10. The germline V gene has CDR1 LGHNA and CDR2 YSLEER. The CDR3 consists of 17 residues. The CDR3 spells CASSHQPQGAANTEAFF. As DNA, the CDR3 is TGCGCCAGCAGCCATCAACCACAGGGGGCTGCAAACACTGAAGCTTTCTTT.

The V and J genes are TRBV30 and TRBJ1-3; D is perhaps TRBD1 (5 bases). The CDR3 consists of 14 residues. Germline V gene data show CDR1 as GTSNPN and CDR2 as SVGIG (reference sequence). Trimming cost V 0 bases and J 4 bases, with 10 bases left between them. The CDR3 DNA follows: TGTGCCTGGAGTGTAACCTGGGGCGGAAACACCATATATTTT. It translates to CAWSVTWGGNTIYF. The full variable domain, its missing parts supplied by reference TRBV30 and TRBJ1-3, is SQTIHQWPATLVQPVGSPLSLECTVEGTSNPNLYWYRQAAGRGLQLLFYSVGIGQISSEVPQNLSASRPQDRQFILSSKKLLLSDSGFYLCAWSVTWGGNTIYFGEGSWLTVV.

The chain recombines TRBV4-1 with TRBJ2-5; D ambiguous. The V end was cut by 2 bases, the J end by 7 bases, with 17 bases between. This CDR3 is built from 15 residues. Germline V gene data show CDR1 as MGHRA and CDR2 as YSYEKL. In DNA, the CDR3 is TGCGCCAGCAGCCAAAGTGTCCTTCCGCGTGTGACCCAGTACTTC. Translated, it gives CASSQSVLPRVTQYF.

The J gene is TRBJ1-2, the V gene TRBV5-8; perhaps TRBD1 as D (6 bases). CDR1 is SGHTS and CDR2 is YDEGEE in the germline V gene. V was trimmed by 2 bases and J by 4 bases, leaving 9 bases between them. This CDR3 has 13 amino acids. CDR3 coding DNA: TGTGCCAGCAGCTTAACAGGGAGCTATGGCTACACCTTC. It codes for CASSLTGSYGYTF. The full variable domain, rest sourced from reference TRBV5-8 and TRBJ1-2, is EAGVTQSPTHLIKTRGQQATLRCSPISGHTSVYWYQQALGLGLQFLLWYDEGEERNRGNFPPRFSGRQFPNYSSELNVNALELEDSALYLCASSLTGSYGYTFGSGTRLTVV.

The V call is TRBV18, the J call TRBJ2-3; D is perhaps TRBD2 (5 bases). The CDR3 is made up of 16 amino acids. V was trimmed by 4 bases and J by 1 base, leaving 15 bases between them. Germline V gene sequence: CDR1 KGHSH, CDR2 LQKENI. This chain's CDR3 is CASSQEGRPGTDTQYF. CDR3 nucleotide sequence: TGTGCCAGCTCACAAGAGGGCCGACCGGGCACAGATACGCAGTATTTT.

V and J are TRBV29-1 and TRBJ2-2, with D hard to call. Trimming removed 1 base from V and 0 bases from J, with 6 bases in between. This CDR3 is 14 amino acids long. CDR1 SQVTM and CDR2 ANQGSEA come from the germline V gene. The CDR3 reads CSVEGRTNTGELFF. DNA of the CDR3: TGCAGCGTTGAAGGCAGGACGAACACCGGGGAGCTGTTTTTT.

The chain recombines TRBV6-4 with TRBJ2-3; 8 bases fit TRBD2. The CDR3 runs 14 residues. Germline CDR1 MRHNA, CDR2 SNTAGT. V shed 4 bases, J shed 1 base, and the junction held 1 base outside the gene matches. For the CDR3, the DNA is TGTGCCAGCAGTGCAGCGGGAGGCACAGATACGCAGTATTTT. Translation: CASSAAGGTDTQYF.

The V call is TRBV6-5, the J call TRBJ1-1; 7 bases fit TRBD1. The CDR3 loop spans 14 amino acids. V was clipped by 6 bases and J by 0 bases; unmatched bases: 4. CDR1 is MNHEY and CDR2 is SVGAGI in the germline V gene. Here the CDR3 DNA reads TGTGCCAGCAGCCAGGGACAGATGAACACTGAAGCTTTCTTT. Its translation is CASSQGQMNTEAFF.

This chain joins TRBV28 and TRBJ1-2, with 9 bases that match TRBD1. The trim removed 6 bases at V and 6 bases at J, leaving 5 bases unmatched. Germline values: CDR1 MDHEN, CDR2 SYDVKM. The CDR3 contains 13 residues. The CDR3 sequence: CASRATGGNGYTF. Written as DNA, the CDR3 is TGTGCCAGCAGGGCGACAGGGGGGAATGGCTACACCTTC.

The V gene is TRBV9, the J gene TRBJ1-2, with 11 positions matching TRBD1. Looked up from germline, CDR1 is SGDLS and CDR2 is YYNGEE. V shed 4 bases, J shed 4 bases, and the junction held 15 bases outside the gene matches. The length of the CDR3 is 18 residues. Written as DNA, the CDR3 is TGTGCCAGCAGCCCCCCGCCGGGACAGGGGGGACAGGGCTATGGCTACACCTTC. This gives the protein CASSPPPGQGGQGYGYTF.

The CDR3, as DNA: TGTGCCAGCAGCCAACCGGGACAGCTCAATCAGCCCCAGCATTTT. This sequence encodes CASSQPGQLNQPQHF. This chain links TRBV4-2 with TRBJ1-5; 7 bases agree with TRBD1. The CDR3 length is 15 residues. The germline V gene encodes CDR1 LGHNA and CDR2 YNFKEQ. V dropped 2 bases and J dropped 3; count of bases not matched to a gene: 4.

The V gene is TRBV30, the J gene TRBJ1-1; no clear D gene. From germline, CDR1 is GTSNPN and CDR2 SVGIG (reference sequence). The CDR3 covers 14 residues. Trimming removed 3 bases at V and 0 bases at J, with 11 bases between. CDR3 protein: CAWSPDYMNTEAFF. CDR3 nucleotide sequence: TGTGCCTGGAGCCCAGATTACATGAACACTGAAGCTTTCTTT.

CDR3 protein: CASSPTSRGYNSPLHF. In nucleotides, the CDR3 is TGTGCCAGCTCACCAACCTCCAGGGGCTATAATTCACCCCTCCACTTT. The gene calls are TRBV18 and TRBJ1-6, with D maybe TRBD1 (6 bases). Germline CDR1 and CDR2: KGHSH and LQKENI. Trimming shortened V by 2 bases and J by 3 bases, and 11 bases separated the two germline ends. The CDR3 covers 16 residues. Supplemented by reference TRBV18 and TRBJ1-6, the full variable domain reads NAGVMQNPRHLVRRRGQEARLRCSPMKGHSHVYWYRQLPEEGLKFMVYLQKENIIDESGMPKERFSAEFPKEGPSILRIQQVVRGDSAAYFCASSPTSRGYNSPLHFGNGTRLTVT.

This chain uses TRBV6-5 with TRBJ1-2; D is ambiguous. Germline values: CDR1 MNHEY, CDR2 SVGAGI. The CDR3 is made up of 14 amino acids. Trimming pared 0 bases from V and 5 bases from J, leaving 10 bases between. The CDR3 loop reads CASSYSPWTYGYTF. CDR3 sequence (DNA): TGTGCCAGCAGTTACTCTCCTTGGACTTATGGCTACACCTTC.

V gene TRBV4-3 combines with J gene TRBJ2-7, with 7 bases aligning to TRBD2. Germline V gene data show CDR1 as LGHNA and CDR2 as YSLEER. J gave up 4 bases and V 0 bases, and 9 bases lay outside the gene matches. This CDR3 region has 16 residues. The CDR3 DNA reads TGCGCCAGCAGCCAAGAGCGGGGGACCGCCTTTTACGAGCAGTACTTC. Its protein product is CASSQERGTAFYEQYF.

This chain links TRBV30 with TRBJ1-3, with D possibly being TRBD1 (6 bases). The CDR3 runs 14 residues. Trimming shortened V by 4 bases and J by 3 bases, and 13 bases separated the two germline ends. The germline CDR1 and CDR2 sequences are GTSNPN and SVGIG (reference sequence). The chain's CDR3 is CAWTLSGVGNTIYF. CDR3 nucleotides: TGTGCCTGGACTCTTTCAGGGGTTGGAAACACCATATATTTT.

The genes are TRBV5-4 and TRBJ1-1; 9 bases map to TRBD1. The V segment lost 4 bases and the J segment 7 bases; nucleotides outside the gene matches: 8. Germline V gene data show CDR1 as SGHNT and CDR2 as YYREEE (reference sequence). CDR3 size: 14 residues. The CDR3 reads CASSNRDRVIEAFF. Here the CDR3 DNA reads TGTGCCAGCAGCAACCGGGACAGGGTTATTGAAGCTTTCTTT. Filled out from reference TRBV5-4 and TRBJ1-1, the complete variable domain reads ETGVTQSPTHLIKTRGQQVTLRCSSQSGHNTVSWYQQALGQGPQFIFQYYREEENGRGNFPPRFSGLQFPNYSSELNVNALELDDSALYLCASSNRDRVIEAFFGQGTRLTVV.

The chain links TRBV6-1 to TRBJ2-7; maybe TRBD2 (6 bases). This CDR3 is 17 amino acids long. The germline V gene has CDR1 MNHNS and CDR2 SASEGT. The V gene lost 3 bases and the J gene lost 2 bases, with 20 bases spanning the gap. In DNA, the CDR3 is TGTGCCAGCAGTGACTGGGGTACGAGCGGGCGGACCTACGAGCAGTACTTC. It yields the protein CASSDWGTSGRTYEQYF.